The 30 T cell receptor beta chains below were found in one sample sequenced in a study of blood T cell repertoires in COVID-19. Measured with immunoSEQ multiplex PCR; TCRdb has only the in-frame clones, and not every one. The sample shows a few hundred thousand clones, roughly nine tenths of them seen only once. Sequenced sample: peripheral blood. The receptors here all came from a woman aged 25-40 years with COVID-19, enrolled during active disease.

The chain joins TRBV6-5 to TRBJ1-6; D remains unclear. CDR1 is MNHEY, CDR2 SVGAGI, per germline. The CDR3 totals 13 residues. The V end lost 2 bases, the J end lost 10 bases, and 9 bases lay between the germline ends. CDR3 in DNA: TGTGCCAGCAGTTACGACATCAAATCACCCCTCCACTTT. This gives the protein CASSYDIKSPLHF.

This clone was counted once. CDR3 in amino acids: CASSFSGESPNTEAFF. The CDR3 DNA is TGTGCCAGCAGTTTTTCAGGGGAGTCCCCGAACACTGAAGCTTTCTTT. The V and J genes are TRBV27 and TRBJ1-1; perhaps TRBD1 as D (6 bases). CDR3 length equals 16 residues. V dropped 3 bases and J dropped 1 base, with 15 bases sitting between them. The V gene's germline CDR1 is MNHEY and CDR2 SMNVEV (reference sequence).

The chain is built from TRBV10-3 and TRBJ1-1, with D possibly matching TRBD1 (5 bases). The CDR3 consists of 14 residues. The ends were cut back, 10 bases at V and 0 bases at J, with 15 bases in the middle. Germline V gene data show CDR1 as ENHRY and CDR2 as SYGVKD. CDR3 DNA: TGTGCCACCAACCCGACAGACCTGAACACTGAAGCTTTCTTT. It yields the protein CATNPTDLNTEAFF.

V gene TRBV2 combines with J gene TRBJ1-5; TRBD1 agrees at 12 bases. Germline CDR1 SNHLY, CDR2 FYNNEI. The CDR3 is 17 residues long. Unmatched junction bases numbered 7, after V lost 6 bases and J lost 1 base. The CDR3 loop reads CASRGTGGGLSNQPQHF. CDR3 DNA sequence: TGTGCCAGCAGAGGGACAGGGGGCGGCTTGAGCAATCAGCCCCAGCATTTT.

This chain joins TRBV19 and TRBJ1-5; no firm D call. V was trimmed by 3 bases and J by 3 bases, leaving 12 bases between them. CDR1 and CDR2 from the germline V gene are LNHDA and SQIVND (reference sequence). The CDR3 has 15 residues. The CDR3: CASSIGRNINQPQHF. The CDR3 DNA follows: TGTGCCAGTAGTATTGGCAGGAACATCAATCAGCCCCAGCATTTT. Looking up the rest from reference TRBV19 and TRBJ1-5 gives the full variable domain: DGGITQSPKYLFRKEGQNVTLSCEQNLNHDAMYWYRQDPGQGLRLIYYSQIVNDFQKGDIAEGYSVSREKKESFPLTVTSAQKNPTAFYLCASSIGRNINQPQHFGDGTRLSIL.

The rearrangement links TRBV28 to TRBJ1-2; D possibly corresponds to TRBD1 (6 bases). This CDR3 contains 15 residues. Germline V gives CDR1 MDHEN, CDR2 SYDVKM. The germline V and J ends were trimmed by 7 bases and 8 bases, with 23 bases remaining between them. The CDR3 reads CASIPGTGHAGGYTF. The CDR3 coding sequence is TGTGCCAGCATCCCAGGAACAGGGCACGCCGGCGGCTACACCTTC.

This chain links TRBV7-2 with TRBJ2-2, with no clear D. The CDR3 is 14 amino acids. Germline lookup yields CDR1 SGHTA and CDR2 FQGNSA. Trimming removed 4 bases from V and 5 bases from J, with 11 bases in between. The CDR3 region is CASSSGGWTGELFF. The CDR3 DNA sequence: TGTGCCAGCAGCTCGGGTGGTTGGACCGGGGAGCTGTTTTTT. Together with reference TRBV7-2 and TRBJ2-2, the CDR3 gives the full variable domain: GAGVSQSPSNKVTEKGKDVELRCDPISGHTALYWYRQSLGQGLEFLIYFQGNSAPDKSGLPSDRFSAERTGGSVSTLTIQRTQQEDSAVYLCASSSGGWTGELFFGEGSRLTVL.

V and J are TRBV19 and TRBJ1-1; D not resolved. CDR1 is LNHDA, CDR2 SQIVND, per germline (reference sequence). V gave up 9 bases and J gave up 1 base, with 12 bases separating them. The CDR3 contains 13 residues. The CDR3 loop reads CASSTYPNTEAFF. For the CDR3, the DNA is TGTGCCAGCTCGACATACCCGAACACTGAAGCTTTCTTT. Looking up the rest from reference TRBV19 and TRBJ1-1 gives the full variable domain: DGGITQSPKYLFRKEGQNVTLSCEQNLNHDAMYWYRQDPGQGLRLIYYSQIVNDFQKGDIAEGYSVSREKKESFPLTVTSAQKNPTAFYLCASSTYPNTEAFFGQGTRLTVV.

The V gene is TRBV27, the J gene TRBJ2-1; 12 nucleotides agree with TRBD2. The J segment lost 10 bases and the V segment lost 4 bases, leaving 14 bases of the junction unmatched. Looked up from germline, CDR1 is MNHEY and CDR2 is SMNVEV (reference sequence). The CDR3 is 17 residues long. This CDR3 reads CASSWDPLAGGPREQFF. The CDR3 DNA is TGTGCCAGCAGTTGGGACCCCCTAGCGGGGGGGCCCAGAGAGCAGTTCTTC.

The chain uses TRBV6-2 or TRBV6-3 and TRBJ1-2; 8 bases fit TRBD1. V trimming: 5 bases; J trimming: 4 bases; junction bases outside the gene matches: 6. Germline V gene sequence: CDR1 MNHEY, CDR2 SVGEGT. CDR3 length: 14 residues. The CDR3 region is CASSGQGVSYGYTF. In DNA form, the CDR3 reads TGTGCCAGCAGTGGACAGGGCGTGAGCTATGGCTACACCTTC.

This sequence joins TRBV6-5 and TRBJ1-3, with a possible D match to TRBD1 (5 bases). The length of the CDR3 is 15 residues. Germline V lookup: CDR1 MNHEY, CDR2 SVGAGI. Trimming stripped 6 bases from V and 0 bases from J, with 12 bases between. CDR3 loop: CASSDGQYSGNTIYF. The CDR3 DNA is TGTGCCAGCAGCGATGGACAATACTCTGGAAACACCATATATTTT.

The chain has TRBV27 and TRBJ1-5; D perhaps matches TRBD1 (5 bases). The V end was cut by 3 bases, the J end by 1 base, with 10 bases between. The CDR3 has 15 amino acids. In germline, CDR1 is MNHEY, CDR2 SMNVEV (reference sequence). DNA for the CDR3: TGTGCCAGCAGTTTCGGGGGGGGGAGCAATCAGCCCCAGCATTTT. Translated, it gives CASSFGGGSNQPQHF.

The CDR3 DNA sequence: TGTGCCATCAGTGAGGGGGGGAACGAGCAGTACGTC. Translation: CAISEGGNEQYV. This chain joins TRBV10-3 and TRBJ2-7, with D perhaps TRBD2 (6 bases). Trimming removed 2 bases at V and 5 bases at J, with 7 bases between. The CDR3 runs to 12 residues. Germline assignment: CDR1 ENHRY and CDR2 SYGVKD.

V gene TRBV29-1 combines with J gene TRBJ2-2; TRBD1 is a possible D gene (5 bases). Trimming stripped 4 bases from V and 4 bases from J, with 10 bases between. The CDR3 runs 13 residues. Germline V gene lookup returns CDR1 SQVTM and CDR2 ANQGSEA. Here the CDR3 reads CSVGAGSTGELFF. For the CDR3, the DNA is TGCAGCGTTGGGGCAGGGTCCACCGGGGAGCTGTTTTTT.

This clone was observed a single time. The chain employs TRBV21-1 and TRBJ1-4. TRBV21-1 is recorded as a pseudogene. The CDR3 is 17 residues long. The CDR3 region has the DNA TGTGCCAGCAGCAAATGGAGGGCCGCGCCCGATAATGAAAAACTGTTTTTT. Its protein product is CASSKWRAAPDNEKLFF.

CDR3 nucleotides: TGTGCCAGCAGCTTAACTATGGGGACAGGCGTAGCACAAGATACGCAGTATTTT. Translating gives CASSLTMGTGVAQDTQYF. V gene TRBV7-2 combines with J gene TRBJ2-3, with 8 bases fitting TRBD1. The germline V gene encodes CDR1 SGHTA and CDR2 FQGNSA. Germline trimming cut 2 bases from V and 5 bases from J; bases unmatched to any gene: 15. This CDR3 contains 18 residues.

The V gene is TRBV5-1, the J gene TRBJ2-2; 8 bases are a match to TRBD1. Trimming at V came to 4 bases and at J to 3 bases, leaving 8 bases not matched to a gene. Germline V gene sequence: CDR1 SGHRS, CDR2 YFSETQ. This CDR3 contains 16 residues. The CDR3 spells CASSVNDRGDTGELFF. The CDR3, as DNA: TGCGCCAGCAGCGTTAATGACAGGGGAGACACCGGGGAGCTGTTTTTT.

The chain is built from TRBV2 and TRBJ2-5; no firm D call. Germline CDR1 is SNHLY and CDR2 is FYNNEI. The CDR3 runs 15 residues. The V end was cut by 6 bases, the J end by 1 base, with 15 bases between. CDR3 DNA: TGTGCCAGCAGCCATAAACCACTTTTCCAAGAGACCCAGTACTTC. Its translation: CASSHKPLFQETQYF.

Here the CDR3 DNA reads TGTGCCAGCACGACGCAGGGGGCTGGCAATCAGCCCCAGCATTTT. This encodes CASTTQGAGNQPQHF. The V gene is TRBV6-5, the J gene TRBJ1-5; TRBD1 agrees at 8 bases. V was pared by 7 bases and J by 2 bases, with 7 bases of the junction left unmatched. Germline assignment: CDR1 MNHEY and CDR2 SVGAGI. The CDR3 has 15 residues.

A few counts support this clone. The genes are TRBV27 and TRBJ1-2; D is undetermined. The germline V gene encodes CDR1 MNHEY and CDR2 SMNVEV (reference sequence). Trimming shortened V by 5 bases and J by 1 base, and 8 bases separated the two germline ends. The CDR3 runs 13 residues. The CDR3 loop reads CASSRENNYGYTF. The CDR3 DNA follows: TGTGCCAGCAGTAGGGAGAATAACTATGGCTACACCTTC.

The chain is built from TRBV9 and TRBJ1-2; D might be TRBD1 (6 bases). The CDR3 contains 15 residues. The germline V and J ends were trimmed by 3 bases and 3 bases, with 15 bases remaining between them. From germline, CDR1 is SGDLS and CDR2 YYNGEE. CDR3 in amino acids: CASSEALGGHYGYTF. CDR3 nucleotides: TGTGCCAGCAGCGAGGCCCTCGGGGGGCACTATGGCTACACCTTC. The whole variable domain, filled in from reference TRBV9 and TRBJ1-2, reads DSGVTQTPKHLITATGQRVTLRCSPRSGDLSVYWYQQSLDQGLQFLIQYYNGEERAKGNILERFSAQQFPDLHSELNLSSLELGDSALYFCASSEALGGHYGYTFGSGTRLTVV.

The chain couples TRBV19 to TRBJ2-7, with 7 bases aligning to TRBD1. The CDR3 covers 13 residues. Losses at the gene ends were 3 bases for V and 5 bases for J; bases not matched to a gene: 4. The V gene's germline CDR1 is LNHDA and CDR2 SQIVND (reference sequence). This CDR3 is CASSIYRGNEQYF. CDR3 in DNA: TGTGCCAGTAGTATCTACAGGGGCAACGAGCAGTACTTC.

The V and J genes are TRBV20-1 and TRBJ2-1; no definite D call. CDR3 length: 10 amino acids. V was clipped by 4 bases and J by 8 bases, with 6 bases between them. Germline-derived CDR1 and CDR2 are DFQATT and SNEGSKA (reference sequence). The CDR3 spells CSATFHEQFF. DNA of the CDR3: TGCAGTGCTACATTCCATGAGCAGTTCTTC.

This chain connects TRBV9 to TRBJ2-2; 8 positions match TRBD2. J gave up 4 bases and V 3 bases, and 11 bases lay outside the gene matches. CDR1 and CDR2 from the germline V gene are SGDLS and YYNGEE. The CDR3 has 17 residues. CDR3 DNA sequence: TGTGCCAGCAGCGAGCCCGCGGGGGGTCCGAGCACCGGGGAGCTGTTTTTT. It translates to CASSEPAGGPSTGELFF.

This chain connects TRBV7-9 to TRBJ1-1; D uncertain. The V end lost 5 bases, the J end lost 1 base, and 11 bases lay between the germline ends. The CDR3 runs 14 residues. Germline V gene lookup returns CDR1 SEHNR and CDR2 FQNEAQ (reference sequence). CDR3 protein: CASSPVRGNTEAFF. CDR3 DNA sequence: TGTGCCAGCAGCCCAGTGCGAGGGAACACTGAAGCTTTCTTT.

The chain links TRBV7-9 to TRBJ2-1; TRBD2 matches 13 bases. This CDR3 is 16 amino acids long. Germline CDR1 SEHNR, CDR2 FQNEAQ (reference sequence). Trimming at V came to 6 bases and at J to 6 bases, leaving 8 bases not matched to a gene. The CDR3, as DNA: TGTGCCAGCAGAAGGACTAGCGGGGGCCCCGGCAATGAGCAGTTCTTC. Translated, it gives CASRRTSGGPGNEQFF.

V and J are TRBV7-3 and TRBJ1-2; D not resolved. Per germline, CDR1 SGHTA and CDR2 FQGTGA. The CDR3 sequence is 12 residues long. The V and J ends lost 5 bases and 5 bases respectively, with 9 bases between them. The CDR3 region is CASSQIRYGYTF. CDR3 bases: TGTGCCAGCAGCCAGATCCGATATGGCTACACCTTC.

The CDR3 DNA sequence: TGTGCCAGCAGTCCCCAGGGGTACTATGGCTACACCTTC. Translated, it gives CASSPQGYYGYTF. The J gene is TRBJ1-2, the V gene TRBV28; weak D call: TRBD1 (6 bases). There are 13 residues in the CDR3. Germline values: CDR1 MDHEN, CDR2 SYDVKM. V lost 5 bases and J 3 bases, leaving 10 bases between the germline ends.

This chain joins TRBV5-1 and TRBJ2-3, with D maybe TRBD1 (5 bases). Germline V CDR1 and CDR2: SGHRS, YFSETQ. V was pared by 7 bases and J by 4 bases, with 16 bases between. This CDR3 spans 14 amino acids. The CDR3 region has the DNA TGCGCCAGCGGGGCAGGGTGGTCGGCAGATACGCAGTATTTT. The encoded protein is CASGAGWSADTQYF.

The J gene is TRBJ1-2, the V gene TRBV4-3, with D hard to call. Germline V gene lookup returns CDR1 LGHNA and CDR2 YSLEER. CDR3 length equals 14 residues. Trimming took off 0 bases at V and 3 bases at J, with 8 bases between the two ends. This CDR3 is CASSQEWEYYGYTF. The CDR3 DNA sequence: TGCGCCAGCAGCCAAGAGTGGGAGTACTATGGCTACACCTTC.